These 13 T cell receptor beta chains were all obtained from the same sample, sequenced in a study of OX40 agonist ivuxolimab in advanced cancers. TCRdb keeps only in-frame clones here, not all; method: immunoSEQ multiplex PCR. This sample has approximately 40,000 clones; about 90% occur once, and the top ten carry 8% to 10%. The material sequenced was CD4+ or CD8+ T cells sorted from blood, taken in a trial of the OX40 agonist ivuxolimab. All receptors derive from an adult with an advanced solid tumor such as melanoma, head and neck, liver or kidney cancer.

This clone was picked up a small number of times. The chain is built from TRBV6-1 and TRBJ2-7; possibly TRBD1 for D (5 bases). Trimming pared 2 bases from V and 1 base from J, leaving 12 bases between. CDR3 length equals 15 residues. CDR1 and CDR2 (germline): MNHNS, SASEGT. The CDR3 reads CASSEWQGTSYEQYF. The CDR3 DNA reads as TGTGCCAGCAGTGAATGGCAGGGAACTTCCTACGAGCAGTACTTC.

The chain is built from TRBV5-8 and TRBJ1-4, with D possibly TRBD1 on 5 matching bases. The ends were cut back, 4 bases at V and 8 bases at J, with 15 bases in the middle. The CDR3 is made up of 14 amino acids. Germline-derived CDR1 and CDR2 are SGHTS and YDEGEE. The CDR3 region has the DNA TGTGCCAGCAGCCCTAGCCCAGGGCGGGAAAAACTGTTTTTT. Translation gives CASSPSPGREKLFF.

The gene calls are TRBV11-2 and TRBJ2-3; D may be TRBD2 (7 bases). This CDR3 has 17 amino acids. Trimming cost V 0 bases and J 4 bases, with 17 bases left between them. The germline V gene has CDR1 SGHAT and CDR2 FQNNGV. CDR3 amino acids: CASSLDWVGGGSDTQYF. The CDR3 DNA follows: TGTGCCAGCAGCTTAGATTGGGTTGGGGGGGGCTCAGATACGCAGTATTTT. Based on the CDR3 plus reference TRBV11-2 and TRBJ2-3, the full variable domain is EAGVAQSPRYKIIEKRQSVAFWCNPISGHATLYWYQQILGQGPKLLIQFQNNGVVDDSQLPKDRFSAERLKGVDSTLKIQPAKLEDSAVYLCASSLDWVGGGSDTQYFGPGTRLTVL.

V is TRBV19 and J is TRBJ2-1; 11 nucleotides match TRBD2. Germline V gene data show CDR1 as LNHDA and CDR2 as SQIVND (reference sequence). This CDR3 has 14 residues. V trimming: 6 bases; J trimming: 9 bases; junction bases outside the gene matches: 7. The CDR3 loop is CASSLAGGLGEQFF. CDR3 sequence (DNA): TGTGCCAGTAGCCTAGCGGGAGGTCTGGGTGAGCAGTTCTTC.

This chain joins TRBV27 and TRBJ2-1; 9 bases agree with TRBD2. Trimming at V came to 6 bases and at J to 14 bases, leaving 5 bases not matched to a gene. Germline values: CDR1 MNHEY, CDR2 SMNVEV (reference sequence). The CDR3 sequence is 11 residues long. This CDR3 is CASRTGLAEFF. In DNA form, the CDR3 reads TGTGCCAGCAGGACGGGACTAGCAGAGTTCTTC.

The DNA of the CDR3 is TGTGCCAGCAGACCCGGGGGAGGCTCCTCACCCAATGAGCAGTTCTTC. Its translation is CASRPGGGSSPNEQFF. The chain couples TRBV7-9 to TRBJ2-1; weak D call: TRBD2 (6 bases). Trimming left V 6 bases short and J 6 bases short, with 21 bases between. CDR1 SEHNR and CDR2 FQNEAQ come from the germline V gene (reference sequence). The CDR3 is 16 amino acids.

The J gene is TRBJ1-2, the V gene TRBV7-9, with D uncertain. CDR3 length equals 13 residues. Germline CDR1 is SEHNR and CDR2 is FQNEAQ (reference sequence). V was pared by 1 base and J by 4 bases, with 7 bases between. In nucleotides, the CDR3 is TGTGCCAGCAGCTTAGGGCAGCTCTATGGCTACACCTTC. As protein: CASSLGQLYGYTF.

The CDR3 spells CASSAMAQVSYEQYV. CDR3 DNA: TGTGCCAGCAGTGCTATGGCGCAGGTCTCCTACGAGCAGTACGTC. The V and J genes are TRBV2 and TRBJ2-7; D not certain. Germline V gene lookup returns CDR1 SNHLY and CDR2 FYNNEI. This CDR3 contains 15 residues. Trimming took 4 bases from V and 0 from J, leaving 13 bases between them.

The V and J genes are TRBV5-4 and TRBJ2-7; a weak D match, TRBD2 (5 bases). Trimming stripped 1 base from V and 3 bases from J, with 8 bases between. CDR1 SGHNT and CDR2 YYREEE come from the germline V gene (reference sequence). There are 13 residues in the CDR3. The CDR3 loop is CASSLSGVYEQYF. The CDR3 nucleotides are TGTGCCAGCAGCTTGAGCGGAGTCTACGAGCAGTACTTC. Complete variable domain (other parts from reference TRBV5-4 and TRBJ2-7): ETGVTQSPTHLIKTRGQQVTLRCSSQSGHNTVSWYQQALGQGPQFIFQYYREEENGRGNFPPRFSGLQFPNYSSELNVNALELDDSALYLCASSLSGVYEQYFGPGTRLTVT.

The chain recombines TRBV7-9 with TRBJ1-6; D may be TRBD1 (5 bases). Germline values: CDR1 SEHNR, CDR2 FQNEAQ (reference sequence). V lost 5 bases to trimming and J lost 7 bases, with 9 bases between them. The CDR3 contains 13 residues. The CDR3 DNA reads as TGTGCCAGCAGCGGGGCACAGAATTCACCCCTCCACTTT. It is translated as CASSGAQNSPLHF.

The chain has TRBV27 and TRBJ2-4; D ambiguous. Germline CDR1 MNHEY, CDR2 SMNVEV (reference sequence). Trimming removed 6 bases at V and 0 bases at J, with 15 bases between. This CDR3 is built from 16 residues. In DNA, the CDR3 is TGTGCCAGCAGCCTATCCCCTCCGGTAGCCAAAAACATTCAGTACTTC. Encoded protein: CASSLSPPVAKNIQYF.

The rearrangement links TRBV7-9 to TRBJ1-1; a weak D match, TRBD1 (6 bases). This CDR3 is built from 15 residues. The germline V gene has CDR1 SEHNR and CDR2 FQNEAQ (reference sequence). V was pared by 0 bases and J by 5 bases, with 13 bases between. CDR3 residues: CASSLAGQMVTEAFF. In DNA form, the CDR3 reads TGTGCCAGCAGCTTAGCAGGACAGATGGTAACTGAAGCTTTCTTT.

The chain is built from TRBV5-5 and TRBJ1-2; possibly TRBD1 for D (5 bases). V lost 4 bases, J lost 7 bases, and 17 bases lay in between. The length of the CDR3 is 14 residues. Looked up from germline, CDR1 is SGHKS and CDR2 is YYEKEE (reference sequence). The CDR3 DNA reads TGTGCCAGCAGCCGACCCCAGGGAAAGTCTGGCTACACCTTC. Encoded protein: CASSRPQGKSGYTF.